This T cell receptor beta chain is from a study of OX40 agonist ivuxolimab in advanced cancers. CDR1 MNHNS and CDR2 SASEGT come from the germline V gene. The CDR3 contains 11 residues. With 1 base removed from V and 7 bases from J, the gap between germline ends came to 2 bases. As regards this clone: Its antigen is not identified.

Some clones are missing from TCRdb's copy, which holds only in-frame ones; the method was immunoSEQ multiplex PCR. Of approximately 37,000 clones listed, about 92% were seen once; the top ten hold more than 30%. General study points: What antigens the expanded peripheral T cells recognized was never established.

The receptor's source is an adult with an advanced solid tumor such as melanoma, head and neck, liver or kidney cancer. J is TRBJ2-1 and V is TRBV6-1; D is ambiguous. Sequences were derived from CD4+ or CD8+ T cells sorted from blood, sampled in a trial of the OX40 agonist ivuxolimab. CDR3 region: CASSEVNEQFF. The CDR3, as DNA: TGTGCCAGCAGTGAAGTAAATGAGCAGTTCTTC.